This is a list of T cell receptor beta chains from one sample in a study of blood T cell repertoires in COVID-19. Generated by immunoSEQ multiplex PCR, the TCRdb table keeps only in-frame clones and is missing some. The table shows about 130,000 clones, with roughly 88% occurring only once. Sequencing was done on a sample of peripheral blood. The origin of the receptors is a human donor in a cohort sampled during active COVID-19. CDR3s include the opening cysteine and the closing phenylalanine or tryptophan. D genes are given only for firm matches. The size of a clone is reported for some rows only, either as once, few or many, or as a class for expanded clones.

j_call | clone_size | v_call | d_call | cdr3_nt | cdr3_aa
TRBJ1-1 | NA | TRBV7-6 | NA | TGTGCCAGCAGCCCGACTCCCTCTAACGCCCCGAACACTGAAGCTTTCTTT | CASSPTPSNAPNTEAFF
TRBJ2-7 | NA | TRBV11-3 | TRBD2 | TGTGCCAGCAGCCCAACCGGGACTAGCGCAACCTACGAGCAGTACTTC | CASSPTGTSATYEQYF
TRBJ2-1 | once | TRBV6-2/TRBV6-3 | TRBD2 | TGTGCCAGCAGTTACGCGGGACTAGCGGGAGACGAGCAGTTCTTC | CASSYAGLAGDEQFF
TRBJ1-4 | NA | TRBV19 | NA | TGTGCCAGTAGTCCCCGGGGTGGGGGGTCGAGGATGTTTTTT | CASSPRGGGSRMFF
TRBJ1-5 | NA | TRBV18 | NA | TGTGCCAGCTCACCCCGGACTGATCAGCCCCAGCATTTT | CASSPRTDQPQHF
TRBJ2-1 | NA | TRBV5-1 | NA | TGCGCCAGCAGCCCCTTAGGGAGTTACAATGAGCAGTTCTTC | CASSPLGSYNEQFF
TRBJ1-5 | NA | TRBV30 | NA | TGTGCCTGGAGTCAGGGCTTAAATCAGCCCCAGCATTTT | CAWSQGLNQPQHF
TRBJ1-5 | NA | TRBV28 | NA | TGTGCCAGCAGTGTAGTCAGGGACATGTATAGCAATCAGCCCCAGCATTTT | CASSVVRDMYSNQPQHF
TRBJ1-3 | NA | TRBV6-5 | NA | TGTGCCAGCAGTTCCGGGAACTCTGGAAACACCATATATTTT | CASSSGNSGNTIYF
TRBJ2-5 | NA | TRBV6-5 | TRBD2 | TGTGCCAGCAGTTACAGGGCTAGCGGGAGTTCTGAGACCCAGTACTTC | CASSYRASGSSETQYF
TRBJ2-7 | NA | TRBV2 | TRBD2 | TGTGCCAGCAGAAGACGGGAGGGGTCCTACGAGCAGTACTTC | CASRRREGSYEQYF
TRBJ1-6 | NA | TRBV28 | NA | TGTGCCAGCAACCAGAGGGGGAGCTCCTATAATTCACCCCTCCACTTT | CASNQRGSSYNSPLHF
TRBJ2-2 | NA | TRBV12-3/TRBV12-4 | TRBD2 | TGTGCCAGCACTAGCGGTACCGGGGAGCTGTTTTTT | CASTSGTGELFF
TRBJ1-5 | NA | TRBV6-6 | TRBD1 | TGTGCCAGCAGTCGCCCGGACAGGGTGGTGGATCAGCCCCAGCATTTT | CASSRPDRVVDQPQHF
TRBJ1-2 | once | TRBV29-1 | NA | TGTAGCGTTGAAGCGTCGGGCTATGGCTACACCTTC | CSVEASGYGYTF
TRBJ2-5 | NA | TRBV5-1 | TRBD2 | TGCGCCAGCAGCCCGCGGGTAGCGGGGCAAGAGACCCAGTACTTC | CASSPRVAGQETQYF
TRBJ2-3 | NA | TRBV6-2/TRBV6-3 | TRBD2 | TGTGCCAGCAGTTACGGGGGGGGGAGAGGAACAGATACGCAGTATTTT | CASSYGGGRGTDTQYF
TRBJ1-2 | NA | TRBV7-9 | NA | TGTGCCAGCAGCTTAGTCACAAATTCGAACTATGGCTACACCTTC | CASSLVTNSNYGYTF
TRBJ1-2 | NA | TRBV5-8 | TRBD1 | TGTGCCAGCAGCTTCCGACAGGGTGATGGCTACACCTTC | CASSFRQGDGYTF
TRBJ2-2 | NA | TRBV9 | TRBD1 | TGTGCCAGCAGCGGACGACAGGGTTCCGGGGAGCTGTTTTTT | CASSGRQGSGELFF
TRBJ2-1 | NA | TRBV2 | NA | TGTGCCAGCAGTTATGACAGAGACAATGAGCAGTTCTTC | CASSYDRDNEQFF
TRBJ1-3 | NA | TRBV19 | NA | TGTGCCAGTAGTCCCCGGGGAGGGGTAGGAAACACCATATATTTT | CASSPRGGVGNTIYF
TRBJ1-5 | NA | TRBV30 | NA | TGTGCCTGGAGTCCCGGGGTGGGGAGCAATCAGCCCCAGCATTTT | CAWSPGVGSNQPQHF
TRBJ1-1 | few | TRBV6-2/TRBV6-3 | NA | TGTGCCAGCAGTTATATGACAAGTCATTCTTTCTTT | CASSYMTSHSFF
TRBJ2-3 | NA | TRBV18 | NA | TGTGCCAGCTCACCAAATGTGCGGACAGATACGCAGTATTTT | CASSPNVRTDTQYF
TRBJ2-3 | NA | TRBV30 | TRBD1 | TGTGCCTGGAGTGGACAGGGATCCCGCACAGATACGCAGTATTTT | CAWSGQGSRTDTQYF
TRBJ2-3 | NA | TRBV29-1 | TRBD2 | TGCAGCGTCGAAATAGCGGGAGTAGTCCTAGATACGCAGTATTTT | CSVEIAGVVLDTQYF
TRBJ2-7 | NA | TRBV7-8 | NA | TGTGCCAGCAGCCCGGGTGGGGGGATAGTCTACGAGCAGTACTTC | CASSPGGGIVYEQYF
TRBJ2-7 | NA | TRBV19 | TRBD1 | TGTGCCAGCACCCCTCGGACAGGAGGACTCGAGCAGTACTTC | CASTPRTGGLEQYF
TRBJ2-5 | NA | TRBV7-2 | TRBD1 | TGTGCCAGCAGAGGACAGGGGGCACCCTCGGAGACCCAGTACTTC | CASRGQGAPSETQYF
TRBJ1-5 | few | TRBV5-6 | NA | TGTGCCAGCAGCGAGCGCGTTAGCGATCAGCCCCAGCATTTT | CASSERVSDQPQHF
TRBJ2-5 | NA | TRBV15 | NA | TGTGCCACCAGCAGAGATTATTATGAGGTCCGGGAGACCCAGTACTTC | CATSRDYYEVRETQYF
TRBJ1-2 | NA | TRBV19 | NA | TGTGCCAGTAGCCCCGGGAGGGGTGTCAACTATGGCTACACCTTC | CASSPGRGVNYGYTF
TRBJ1-2 | NA | TRBV9 | TRBD1 | TGTGCCAGCAGCGTGGACACTAAACATACAGGGGGCGCGAGTGGCTACACCTTC | CASSVDTKHTGGASGYTF
TRBJ2-1 | NA | TRBV6-4 | TRBD1 | TGTGCCAGCAGTGTAGAAGGGACAGGGTATTATGAGCAGTTCTTC | CASSVEGTGYYEQFF
TRBJ1-2 | once | TRBV24-1 | TRBD1 | TGTGCCACCAGTGACCAGGGGGGCACTAATGGCTACACCTTC | CATSDQGGTNGYTF